This T cell receptor (beta chain) was recorded in a study of T-cell reconstitution after alpha-beta-depleted transplantation in children. Study-wide findings and caveats: Several hundred rapidly expanded clones from non-depleted graft cells reportedly supplied alpha-beta T cells about two months post-transplant. Newly made T cells mostly supplied T-cell counts and diversity one year after transplant. The study traced high day-60 TCRbeta diversity in some patients to surviving recipient T cells and thymic progenitors.

With 5 bases removed from V and 1 base from J, the gap between germline ends came to 14 bases. This CDR3 spans 15 amino acids. Germline CDR1 reads LGHDT; CDR2 reads YNNKEL (reference sequence). Preparation of the TCRbeta library used unique molecular identifiers. TCRdb re-analysed the PCR reads in MiXCR, keeping a single row per CDR3 protein. The sample lists about a million distinct CDR3 sequences, around 30% seen once, with over 25% in the top ten. A few counts support this clonotype. Antigen: not known. This clonotype was obtained from a boy younger than two who had a stem cell transplant for SCID, so the T cells may come from the graft donor. This sequence joins TRBV3-1 and TRBJ2-5, with D perhaps matching TRBD1 or TRBD2 (5 bases each). The sample consisted of PBMCs, mostly from graft donor cells, taken 360 days after TCRalphabeta/CD19-depleted stem cell transplant. CDR3 protein: CASSEGTGAQETQYF. The CDR3 region has the DNA TGTGCCAGCAGCGAAGGGACGGGTGCCCAAGAGACCCAGTACTTC.